Each of the 16 T cell receptor beta chains below was sequenced from the same sample in a study of blood T cell repertoires in COVID-19. TCRdb's copy holds only in-frame clones and misses some; the assay was immunoSEQ multiplex PCR. Among 150,000 or so clones listed, over 60% were seen once. The sequencing sample was made of peripheral blood. Source of these receptors: a woman between 45 and 60 years old with active or convalescent COVID-19.

J is TRBJ2-6 and V is TRBV21-1; TRBD1, the table's D call, was not compared with the DNA. TRBV21-1 is assigned pseudogene status. CDR3 length: 20 residues. The DNA for the CDR3 is TGTGCCAGCAGCAAAAAGGGGGAAAGGGAGATGGGTTCTGGGGCCAACGTCCTGACTTTC. Translation gives CASSKKGEREMGSGANVLTF.

This chain joins TRBV12-3 or TRBV12-4 and TRBJ2-3, with a tentative D call TRBD1 (6 bases). This CDR3 is 13 amino acids long. Trimming shortened V by 5 bases and J by 3 bases, and 9 bases separated the two germline ends. CDR3 in amino acids: CASSGQITDTQYF. The CDR3 bases are TGTGCCAGCAGTGGACAGATTACAGATACGCAGTATTTT.

V and J are TRBV18 and TRBJ1-2; no firm D call. V was pared by 3 bases and J by 11 bases, with 19 bases between. This CDR3 spans 14 amino acids. Germline V lookup: CDR1 KGHSH, CDR2 LQKENI. The CDR3 sequence is CASSPLRDATTYTF. The CDR3 nucleotides are TGTGCCAGCTCACCCCTCCGGGATGCTACCACGTACACCTTC.

This clone was counted many times. This chain links TRBV7-9 with TRBJ1-3, with 7 bases lining up with TRBD1. Trimming removed 3 bases from V and 1 base from J; junction bases left unmatched: 6. CDR3 length equals 16 residues. Germline CDR1 and CDR2: SEHNR and FQNEAQ (reference sequence). Here the CDR3 DNA reads TGTGCCAGCAGCTTTACAGGGGAGGTGTCTGGAAACACCATATATTTT. This encodes CASSFTGEVSGNTIYF.

This rearrangement joins TRBV28 to TRBJ1-1; D call uncertain. Germline lookup yields CDR1 MDHEN and CDR2 SYDVKM. V shed 6 bases and J shed 8 bases, with 19 bases lying between them. CDR3 length: 14 amino acids. The CDR3 DNA reads TGTGCCAGCAGATCACAATACATGGCATCCGAAGCTTTCTTT. It codes for CASRSQYMASEAFF.

This chain links TRBV29-1 with TRBJ2-3, with 16 nucleotides matching TRBD2. Germline CDR1 is SQVTM and CDR2 is ANQGSEA. This CDR3 is built from 21 residues. The trim removed 3 bases at V and 2 bases at J, leaving 17 bases unmatched. CDR3 DNA: TGCAGCGTTGATTCTCGAGCACGGGGACTAGCGGGGGGGCCGCTCACAGATACGCAGTATTTT. Residues: CSVDSRARGLAGGPLTDTQYF.

This CDR3 reads CASSSPGQGNTEAFF. CDR3 in DNA: TGTGCCAGCAGTTCCCCAGGACAGGGGAACACTGAAGCTTTCTTT. This chain uses TRBV28 with TRBJ1-1; the match to TRBD1 covers 8 bases. J gave up 1 base and V 4 bases, and 5 bases lay outside the gene matches. The CDR3 runs 15 residues. Germline CDR1 reads MDHEN; CDR2 reads SYDVKM.

This sequence joins TRBV6-2 or TRBV6-3 and TRBJ1-2; the D is unclear. Germline values: CDR1 MNHEY, CDR2 SVGEGT. The V end was cut by 6 bases, the J end by 2 bases, with 7 bases between. The CDR3 is 12 residues long. In nucleotides, the CDR3 is TGTGCCAGCAGCCACGGGAACTATGGCTACACCTTC. It codes for CASSHGNYGYTF.

The chain has TRBV5-1 and TRBJ1-1; D is perhaps TRBD1 (6 bases). The germline V gene encodes CDR1 SGHRS and CDR2 YFSETQ. V was cut by 0 bases and J by 7 bases, with 19 bases left in between. CDR3 length: 16 residues. CDR3 in DNA: TGCGCCAGCAGCTTGGGGACCCTTACAGGGACCGGTGAAGCTTTCTTT. This codes for CASSLGTLTGTGEAFF. The full variable domain, rest sourced from reference TRBV5-1 and TRBJ1-1, is KAGVTQTPRYLIKTRGQQVTLSCSPISGHRSVSWYQQTPGQGLQFLFEYFSETQRNKGNFPGRFSGRQFSNSRSEMNVSTLELGDSALYLCASSLGTLTGTGEAFFGQGTRLTVV.

This chain uses TRBV12-3 or TRBV12-4 with TRBJ1-5; D is undetermined. The CDR3 spans 12 residues. V lost 3 bases to trimming and J lost 7 bases, with 7 bases between them. The CDR3 region has the DNA TGTGCCAGCAGTTTTGGAGACCAGCCCCAGCATTTT. Its protein is CASSFGDQPQHF.

This clone was detected only a few times. This chain joins TRBV6-6 and TRBJ1-4, with 7 positions matching TRBD1. After removal of 4 bases from V and 4 bases from J, the junction contained 6 bases not matched to a gene. Germline V lookup: CDR1 MNHNY, CDR2 SVGAGI (reference sequence). The CDR3 is 15 amino acids. The chain's CDR3 is CASSSGTDDNEKLFF. CDR3 nucleotide sequence: TGTGCCAGCAGTTCCGGGACAGACGATAATGAAAAACTGTTTTTT.

A few counts support this clone. The chain links TRBV4-1 to TRBJ1-6, with a possible D match to TRBD1 (6 bases). Germline assignment: CDR1 MGHRA and CDR2 YSYEKL. The CDR3 length is 15 residues. Trimming shortened V by 0 bases and J by 7 bases, and 10 bases separated the two germline ends. CDR3 DNA sequence: TGCGCCAGCAGCCAAGAGGACAGTTCCAATTCACCCCTCCACTTT. Its translation: CASSQEDSSNSPLHF.

This sequence joins TRBV3-1 (or the pseudogene TRBV3-2) and TRBJ2-2; maybe TRBD2 (6 bases). The V gene's germline CDR1 is LGHDT and CDR2 YNNKEL (reference sequence). V was clipped by 2 bases and J by 7 bases, with 14 bases between them. The length of the CDR3 is 15 residues. The chain's CDR3 is CASSQSGLQDGELFF. Here the CDR3 DNA reads TGTGCCAGCAGCCAATCGGGACTTCAAGACGGGGAGCTGTTTTTT.

The chain has TRBV28 and TRBJ1-4; weak D call: TRBD1 (5 bases). Germline CDR1 is MDHEN and CDR2 is SYDVKM. Trimming left V 4 bases short and J 3 bases short, with 21 bases between. This CDR3 has 18 residues. For the CDR3, the DNA is TGTGCCAGCAGTTCCGGAAAGGGTTGGGGGAGGTCTAATGAAAAACTGTTTTTT. Its translation is CASSSGKGWGRSNEKLFF.

This clone was recorded a few times. The CDR3 sequence is CASSIQNYGYTF. The CDR3 DNA follows: TGTGCCAGTAGCATTCAGAACTATGGCTACACCTTC. This chain links TRBV19 with TRBJ1-2, with D hard to call. Germline V gives CDR1 LNHDA, CDR2 SQIVND (reference sequence). Trimming pared 6 bases from V and 2 bases from J, leaving 7 bases between. This CDR3 has 12 amino acids. The full variable domain, with the rest looked up from reference TRBV19 and TRBJ1-2, is DGGITQSPKYLFRKEGQNVTLSCEQNLNHDAMYWYRQDPGQGLRLIYYSQIVNDFQKGDIAEGYSVSREKKESFPLTVTSAQKNPTAFYLCASSIQNYGYTFGSGTRLTVV.

This clone was recorded a few times. The chain recombines TRBV3-1 (or the pseudogene TRBV3-2) with TRBJ2-7; a weak D match, TRBD2 (5 bases). Germline V gene lookup returns CDR1 LGHDT and CDR2 YNNKEL (reference sequence). This CDR3 has 14 amino acids. V was shortened by 3 bases and J by 5 bases, with 14 bases between the two germline ends. The CDR3 DNA reads TGTGCCAGCAGCCATTTGAGGGCATCCAACGAGCAGTACTTC. This gives the protein CASSHLRASNEQYF.